This TCR beta chain stems from a study of T-cell memory formation after mild COVID-19. Study results and limitations: Some SARS-CoV-2-responding clones were already detected in memory before infection. The study found contracting CD4+ clones mainly in CM and EM and contracting CD8+ clones in EMRA.

This clonotype was recorded a few times. Its antigen is unknown. The CDR3 consists of 16 residues. The junction had 14 bases not matched to a gene; V was cut back by 5 bases and J by 7 bases. CDR1 SGHAT and CDR2 FQNNGV come from the germline V gene. TCRdb passed the 5' RACE reads through MiXCR, listing each CDR3 protein once. The repertoire holds over 150,000 distinct CDR3 sequences, with about a fifth as singletons. This chain links TRBV11-2 with TRBJ1-1; 9 bases are shared with TRBD1. Sequences were obtained from PBMCs or a T cell subset sorted from them (not recorded which). The TCR was taken from a man aged 18 to 35 who had mild COVID-19 (a few samples of this study predate the infection). Cell type and time point are not known. The CDR3 DNA is TGTGCCAGCAGCCCTCGGAGGGACAGGGTCGTATTTGAAGCTTTCTTT. It specifies CASSPRRDRVVFEAFF.